This TCR beta chain was sequenced in a study of blood T cell repertoires in COVID-19. Germline V gene data show CDR1 as SGHTS and CDR2 as YDEGEE. V lost 9 bases and J lost 1; bases outside the gene matches: 6. The length of the CDR3 is 13 residues. Authors' methods: Nucleated cell counts were estimated from reference gene primer amplification. Sequenced by immunoSEQ multiplex PCR; TCRdb stores in-frame clones only, minus some. Clonal size and the V and J genes are those of that table, whereas D and trimming came from the DNA. The sample holds over 600,000 clones, 90% seen once. The chain carries TRBV5-8 and TRBJ1-1; 7 nucleotides line up with TRBD1. This clonotype was obtained from a young woman with acute or convalescent COVID-19. Sample: peripheral blood. The CDR3 sequence is CATDRSANTEAFF. CDR3 bases: TGTGCCACGGACAGGTCCGCGAACACTGAAGCTTTCTTT. Full variable domain (remainder filled in from reference TRBV5-8 and TRBJ1-1): EAGVTQSPTHLIKTRGQQATLRCSPISGHTSVYWYQQALGLGLQFLLWYDEGEERNRGNFPPRFSGRQFPNYSSELNVNALELEDSALYLCATDRSANTEAFFGQGTRLTVV.